These 19 T cell receptor beta chains originate from one sample sequenced in a study of CD4 and CD8 cells across lung adenocarcinoma regions. TCRdb re-called the PCR reads with MiXCR, one entry per CDR3 protein. The data show approximately 19,000 distinct CDR3 sequences, with roughly half seen just once and 27% held by the top ten. Sequenced input: CD8+ T cells from the center of a lung tumor. Receptors were obtained from a female donor with lung adenocarcinoma. The CD4 and CD8 labels of this study may be unreliable.

In its sample, this clonotype was seen many times. V gene TRBV27 combines with J gene TRBJ2-7; D remains ambiguous. The CDR3 runs to 11 residues. The V gene's germline CDR1 is MNHEY and CDR2 SMNVEV (reference sequence). V was clipped by 7 bases and J by 3 bases, with 7 bases between them. The CDR3: CASKDRYEQYF. The CDR3 DNA reads as TGTGCCAGCAAGGACCGCTACGAGCAGTACTTC.

The chain employs TRBV27 and TRBJ2-4; D might be TRBD2 (6 bases). The CDR3 sequence is 11 residues long. Germline V gene sequence: CDR1 MNHEY, CDR2 SMNVEV (reference sequence). In DNA, the CDR3 is TGTGGGAGGGGAGCCAAAAACACGCAGTACTTC. It encodes CGRGAKNTQYF.

V gene TRBV6-1 combines with J gene TRBJ2-5; 9 nucleotides align to TRBD2. J lost 11 bases, V lost 7 bases, and 17 bases had no gene match. This CDR3 has 15 residues. Germline CDR1 and CDR2: MNHNS and SASEGT. CDR3 bases: TGTGCCAGCACCGGGTCTGGCGGGAGGGCGAGGGAGCAGTACTTC. It yields the protein CASTGSGGRAREQYF.

The J gene is TRBJ2-4, the V gene TRBV6-1, with 9 bases aligning to TRBD1. Germline values: CDR1 MNHNS, CDR2 SASEGT. The CDR3 covers 16 residues. J gave up 13 bases and V 6 bases, and 19 bases lay outside the gene matches. The CDR3: CASSPHRDRAKEIQYF. As DNA, the CDR3 is TGTGCCAGCAGCCCCCACCGGGACAGGGCCAAAGAGATCCAGTACTTC.

V and J are TRBV10-2 and TRBJ2-4; perhaps D is TRBD1 or TRBD2 (6 bases each). Trimming took 11 bases from V and 12 from J, leaving 29 bases between them. Germline values: CDR1 WSHSY, CDR2 SAAADI. This CDR3 has 15 residues. The CDR3 loop reads CAGGLGAGDQKTQYF. The DNA of the CDR3 is TGCGCCGGGGGGCTGGGGGCCGGTGACCAAAAGACTCAGTACTTC.

The chain links TRBV6-1 to TRBJ1-2, with 7 positions matching TRBD1. The CDR3 is 13 residues long. Germline CDR1 MNHNS, CDR2 SASEGT. V shed 4 bases, J shed 6 bases, and the junction held 5 bases outside the gene matches. The CDR3 spells CASSVQGGDGYTF. CDR3 nucleotide sequence: TGTGCCAGCAGTGTTCAGGGGGGTGATGGCTACACCTTC.

This clonotype is labeled medium-sized. This rearrangement joins TRBV6-1 to TRBJ2-7, with TRBD1 matching 9 bases. Per germline, CDR1 MNHNS and CDR2 SASEGT. The V and J ends lost 0 bases and 3 bases, in that order; junction bases with no gene match: 15. The CDR3 totals 19 residues. The CDR3 reads CASSEAEGTGSLSIYEQYF. The CDR3 region has the DNA TGTGCCAGCAGTGAAGCCGAGGGGACAGGGTCGCTATCTATCTACGAGCAGTACTTC.

A word on this clonotype: At one boundary the junction diverges from the germline segment, which might be a read error. J is TRBJ2-3 and V is TRBV10-1, with D possibly matching TRBD2 (5 bases). CDR1 and CDR2 (germline): WNHNN, SYGVQD (reference sequence). This CDR3 comprises 14 residues. CDR3 bases: TGCGGCGGCTGTGGACTGCGAGCCACAGATACTCAGTATTTC. Its protein product is CGGCGLRATDTQYF.

This sequence joins TRBV27 and TRBJ2-4, with a weak D call TRBD2 (5 bases). V lost 6 bases and J 13 bases, leaving 28 bases between the germline ends. This CDR3 has 16 residues. Germline assignment: CDR1 MNHEY and CDR2 SMNVEV (reference sequence). CDR3 nucleotide sequence: TGTGCCAGCAGAAAACAAGGACTGCGTGACCAAGAGATCCAGTACTTC. Protein sequence: CASRKQGLRDQEIQYF.

This clonotype appeared a single time. The V and J genes are TRBV15 and TRBJ1-4, with D unresolved. The germline V and J ends were trimmed by 1 base and 5 bases, with 17 bases remaining between them. Germline V gene lookup returns CDR1 LNHNV and CDR2 YYDKDF (reference sequence). There are 17 residues in the CDR3. DNA of the CDR3: TGTGCCACCAGCAGAGCGGGTAGTGGGGAAAAGAATGAAAAACTGTTTTTT. It specifies CATSRAGSGEKNEKLFF.

About this clonotype itself: Sequence at one end of the junction differs from germline and may be a read error. The rearrangement links TRBV27 to TRBJ2-4, with 8 nucleotides matching TRBD1. The length of the CDR3 is 15 residues. CDR1 and CDR2 from the germline V gene are MNHEY and SMNVEV (reference sequence). The CDR3: CASSPDRAFKNIQYF. In DNA, the CDR3 is TGTGCCAGCAGTCCGGACAGGGCCTTCAAAAACATTCAGTACTTT.

This rearrangement joins TRBV7-9 to TRBJ2-5; D is unresolved. Germline CDR1 SEHNR, CDR2 FQNEAQ (reference sequence). The CDR3 consists of 16 residues. Trimming stripped 0 bases from V and 2 bases from J, with 13 bases between. For the CDR3, the DNA is TGTGCCAGCAGCTTAGCGGGTGGACCGCTACAAGAGACCCAGTACTTC. It encodes CASSLAGGPLQETQYF. The variable domain in full, completed from reference TRBV7-9 and TRBJ2-5, reads DTGVSQNPRHKITKRGQNVTFRCDPISEHNRLYWYRQTLGQGPEFLTYFQNEAQLEKSRLLSDRFSAERPKGSFSTLEIQRTEQGDSAMYLCASSLAGGPLQETQYFGPGTRLLVL.

This clonotype occurred a few times. The CDR3 coding sequence is TGTGCCAGCAGCTTAGGTCTAGCGAACTCCTACGAGCAGTACTTC. Amino acid sequence: CASSLGLANSYEQYF. The V and J genes are TRBV7-2 and TRBJ2-7, with TRBD2 as a possible D gene (6 bases). Germline loops: CDR1 SGHTA, CDR2 FQGNSA. Trimming shortened V by 1 base and J by 0 bases, and 10 bases separated the two germline ends. The CDR3 consists of 15 residues.

This rearrangement joins TRBV6-1 to TRBJ2-2, with D hard to call. Germline CDR1 MNHNS, CDR2 SASEGT. The CDR3 extends over 13 amino acids. Deletions cut 4 bases from V and 3 bases from J, with 6 bases between. The CDR3, as DNA: TGTGCCAGCAGTGTCCACCACACCGGGGAGCTGTTTTTT. Encoded protein: CASSVHHTGELFF.

As concerns this clonotype: Its ends do not fully match the called genes, so a read error is possible. The rearrangement joins TRBV7-2 to TRBJ2-2; D could derive from TRBD1 or TRBD2 (6 bases each). This CDR3 has 15 amino acids. The V gene's germline CDR1 is SGHTA and CDR2 FQGNSA. The chain's CDR3 is CASSLWGANSGELFF. The CDR3 DNA reads as TGTGCCAGCAGCTTATGGGGGGCTAACAGCGGGGAGCTGTTTTTT.

The V and J genes are TRBV6-1 and TRBJ2-3; D tentatively fits TRBD1 or TRBD2 (5 bases each). The V end was cut by 9 bases, the J end by 4 bases, with 20 bases between. Per germline, CDR1 MNHNS and CDR2 SASEGT. This CDR3 has 15 residues. This CDR3 reads CARALEGRDPDTQYF. In nucleotides, the CDR3 is TGTGCCAGGGCCCTAGAGGGACGTGACCCAGATACGCAGTATTTT.

V is TRBV3-1 and J is TRBJ2-3; 9 bases match TRBD2. Germline V gene data show CDR1 as LGHDT and CDR2 as YNNKEL (reference sequence). This CDR3 spans 14 amino acids. The ends lost 3 bases at V and 5 bases at J; junction bases unmatched: 3. CDR3 region: CASSHQTSGDTQYF. In DNA form, the CDR3 reads TGTGCCAGCAGCCATCAGACTAGCGGAGATACGCAGTATTTT.

As to this clonotype: At one boundary the junction diverges from the germline segment, which might be a read error. V and J are TRBV27 and TRBJ2-3, with D perhaps being TRBD1 or TRBD2 (5 bases each). From germline, CDR1 is MNHEY and CDR2 SMNVEV (reference sequence). The CDR3 runs to 12 residues. The CDR3 is CAGGRGTDTQYF. For the CDR3, the DNA is TGTGCCGGGGGTCGAGGCACAGATACGCAGTATTTC.

The chain couples TRBV25-1 to TRBJ2-7; a weak D match, TRBD2 (5 bases). In germline, CDR1 is MGHDK, CDR2 SYGVNS. The CDR3 is 13 residues long. Trimming left V 6 bases short and J 1 base short, with 10 bases between. This chain's CDR3 is CASRVATSYEQYF. In DNA, the CDR3 is TGTGCCAGCAGGGTAGCGACTTCCTACGAGCAGTACTTC.